Listed below are T cell receptor beta chains from one sample, sequenced in a study of T cells in localized non-small cell lung cancer. Profiled with immunoSEQ multiplex PCR; TCRdb holds only in-frame clones, not every one. The table includes 75,000 to 95,000 clones, around 82% detected once. The source material was PBMCs, sampled before any cancer treatment. These receptor sequences come from a man aged 35-69 years with stage II squamous cell lung carcinoma. Both conserved end residues are part of each CDR3. The D gene is left open where the match is weak. Some rows have no size entry. The others give once, few or many, or a class for an expanded clone.

abundance | d_gene | j_gene | v_gene | CDR3nt | CDR3aa
- | - | TRBJ2-1 | TRBV29-1 | TGCAGCGTTGACGGATGGGAGACAGGCAGTGGGTACAATGAGCAGTTCTTC | CSVDGWETGSGYNEQFF
- | - | TRBJ2-3 | TRBV7-3 | TGTGCCAGCAGCCAGGACAGCACAGATACGCAGTATTTT | CASSQDSTDTQYF
many | - | TRBJ2-7 | TRBV4-2 | TGTGCCAGCAGCCAAGATCACGCTACGGGGGAGCAGTACTTC | CASSQDHATGEQYF
- | - | TRBJ2-3 | TRBV29-1 | TGCAGCACCCGATGGAGCGGAGGAGCAGATACGCAGTATTTT | CSTRWSGGADTQYF
few | TRBD2 | TRBJ2-1 | TRBV28 | TGTGCCAGCAGTAGACCTAGCGGGAGAGAAATCTTC | CASSRPSGREIF
- | - | TRBJ2-1 | TRBV13 | TGTGCCAGCAGCTTAGGCGGGGCGGGACAGAGTGAGCAGTTCTTC | CASSLGGAGQSEQFF
- | - | TRBJ2-5 | TRBV7-7 | TGTGCTAGCAGCCCAAACCTCAGAGAGACCCAGTACTTC | CASSPNLRETQYF
- | - | TRBJ1-2 | TRBV5-5 | TGTGCCAGCAGCTTCAGGAACTATGGCTACACCTTC | CASSFRNYGYTF
- | TRBD2 | TRBJ2-5 | TRBV27 | TGTGCCAGCAGATTCGAACTAGCGGGGGAAGAGACCCAGTACTTC | CASRFELAGEETQYF
- | - | TRBJ2-7 | TRBV29-1 | TGCAGCGTTGGGAGGGGGGACCGATCCGACGAGCAGTACTTC | CSVGRGDRSDEQYF
few | - | TRBJ1-5 | TRBV6-5 | TGTGCCAGCACGCCAGGCGATCAGCCCCAGCATTTT | CASTPGDQPQHF
- | - | TRBJ2-7 | TRBV7-2 | TGTGCCAGCAGTCCTCGCCCGTGGTCCTACGAGCAGTACTTC | CASSPRPWSYEQYF
- | - | TRBJ1-4 | TRBV10-3 | TGTGCCATCAGCGAAAGGGGGGATTTCGAAAAACTGTTTTTT | CAISERGDFEKLFF
once | - | TRBJ1-1 | TRBV19 | TGTGCCAGTAGTAATGAATTAGGACAGCGGCCTGAAGCTTTCTTT | CASSNELGQRPEAFF
- | - | TRBJ2-5 | TRBV7-9 | TGTGCCAGCAGCATCCGACAGGGGAGGGCGGAGACCCAGTACTTC | CASSIRQGRAETQYF
- | - | TRBJ1-1 | TRBV18 | TGTGCCAGCTCACTTCTGACAGACACTGAAGCTTTCTTT | CASSLLTDTEAFF
medium-sized | - | TRBJ2-7 | TRBV7-2 | TGTGCCAGCAGCTCAGTGACCCTCGGGAATCTCATCTTC | CASSSVTLGNLIF
- | - | TRBJ2-5 | TRBV5-1 | TGCGCCAGCAGCTTAAGCGGCGGGGAGACCCAGTACTTC | CASSLSGGETQYF
- | - | TRBJ1-2 | TRBV4-1 | TGCGCCAGCAGCCCGACTCGGGGGAGGGACTATGGCTACACCTTC | CASSPTRGRDYGYTF
- | TRBD1 | TRBJ1-5 | TRBV19 | TGTGCCAGTAGTAAGACAGGGGACTCCCAGCCCCAGCATTTT | CASSKTGDSQPQHF
- | - | TRBJ2-2 | TRBV9 | TGTGCCAGCACCGCCCGCCTGAACACCGGGGAGCTGTTTTTT | CASTARLNTGELFF
- | - | TRBJ1-4 | TRBV11-2 | TGTGCCAGCAGCTTCGAACGTTTGAATGAAAAACTGTTTTTT | CASSFERLNEKLFF
- | TRBD1 | TRBJ1-2 | TRBV9 | TGTGCCAGCAGCGTAGGGACAGGGGCTAGTGGCTACACCTTC | CASSVGTGASGYTF
- | TRBD2 | TRBJ2-1 | TRBV7-8 | TGTGCCAGCAGCCAGGGGGTCCCACTAGCGGGACAGGAGCAGTTCTTC | CASSQGVPLAGQEQFF
- | - | TRBJ2-7 | TRBV10-2 | TGCGCCAGCGGACCTCAGGGCTACGAGCAGTACTTC | CASGPQGYEQYF
- | - | TRBJ2-5 | TRBV25-1 | TGTGCCAGCAGTGGAGGGGGAGGGATACGGGAGACCCAGTACTTC | CASSGGGGIRETQYF
- | - | TRBJ1-4 | TRBV5-1 | TGCGCCAGCAGCTCCCAGGGGACTAATGAAAAACTGTTTTTT | CASSSQGTNEKLFF
- | TRBD1 | TRBJ2-1 | TRBV12-5 | TGTGCTAGTGGATCGGGACAGGGGAAAAACAATGAGCAGTTCTTC | CASGSGQGKNNEQFF
- | - | TRBJ2-1 | TRBV2 | TGTGCCAGCAGTGGTAACAGGGAGGCCTACAATGAGCAGTTCTTC | CASSGNREAYNEQFF
- | - | TRBJ1-3 | TRBV5-1 | TGCGCCAGCAGCCACGACGGAGCTGGAAACACCATATATTTT | CASSHDGAGNTIYF
- | TRBD2 | TRBJ2-1 | TRBV6-6 | TGTGCCAGCACCACCCCGAGCGGGGGGTACAATGAGCAGTTCTTC | CASTTPSGGYNEQFF
- | - | TRBJ1-5 | TRBV28 | TGTGCCAGCAGCTCCCTCCCTCGAGAAAGTGGGCAGAATCAGCCCCAGCATTTT | CASSSLPRESGQNQPQHF
- | - | TRBJ1-2 | TRBV28 | TGTGCCACCCTGCTTCTCGATGGCTACACCTTC | CATLLLDGYTF
- | - | TRBJ1-1 | TRBV19 | TGTGCCAGTAGTATTCGGGGGGCTGGGGACACTGAAGCTTTCTTT | CASSIRGAGDTEAFF
- | TRBD1 | TRBJ2-7 | TRBV5-6 | TGTGCCAGCAGCCAGCAAACCGGGACAGCTCCCTACGAGCAGTACTTC | CASSQQTGTAPYEQYF
- | - | TRBJ1-5 | TRBV7-2 | TGTGCCAGCAGCTCCTCTGATCAGCCCCAGCATTTT | CASSSSDQPQHF
- | - | TRBJ2-1 | TRBV30 | TGTGCCTGGAGCGCCTTCAATGAGCAGTTCTTC | CAWSAFNEQFF
- | - | TRBJ1-2 | TRBV28 | TGTGCCAGCAGTTCTTTCCCTATGGGCTACACCTTC | CASSSFPMGYTF
once | TRBD2 | TRBJ2-7 | TRBV6-5 | TGTGCCAGCAGTCGGACTAGCGGGCCTACGAAGCAGTACTTC | CASSRTSGPTKQYF
few | TRBD2 | TRBJ2-7 | TRBV5-1 | TGCGCCAGCAGCTTGACCGGGACTACACGGACATCCTACGAGCAGTACTTC | CASSLTGTTRTSYEQYF
- | TRBD1 | TRBJ2-5 | TRBV7-7 | TGTGCTAGCAGCCCAGGGACAGGGGGCCAAGAGACCCAGTACTTC | CASSPGTGGQETQYF
- | - | TRBJ2-3 | TRBV25-1 | TGTGCCAGCAAAACGGGAGACAGCACAGATACGCAGTATTTT | CASKTGDSTDTQYF
- | - | TRBJ2-7 | TRBV7-9 | TGTGCCAGCAGCTTATCAGGAACCTACGAGCAGTACTTC | CASSLSGTYEQYF
- | TRBD2 | TRBJ2-3 | TRBV5-1 | TGCGCCAGCAGCTTGGGCAGCGGGGGCACAGATACGCAGTATTTT | CASSLGSGGTDTQYF
- | TRBD1 | TRBJ2-7 | TRBV9 | TGTGCCAGCAGCGCGACAGGGACCTACGAGCAGTACTTC | CASSATGTYEQYF
- | TRBD1 | TRBJ1-4 | TRBV28 | TGTGCCAGCAGTCCGATGTACGGGACAGGTGCAGGAACTAATGAAAAACTGTTTTTT | CASSPMYGTGAGTNEKLFF
- | TRBD1 | TRBJ1-4 | TRBV4-2 | TGTGCCAGCAGCCAGGCCCCCGGGACAGATAATGAAAAACTGTTTTTT | CASSQAPGTDNEKLFF
- | TRBD2 | TRBJ2-2 | TRBV19 | TGTGCCAGTAGTTGGGGGACTAGCTCCGGGGAGCTGTTTTTT | CASSWGTSSGELFF
- | TRBD2 | TRBJ2-3 | TRBV5-1 | TGCGCCAGCAGCTTGGGGCAGGGAGGGAAGGGCACAGATACGCAGTATTTT | CASSLGQGGKGTDTQYF
- | - | TRBJ1-1 | TRBV6-5 | TGTGCCAGCAGTCGGGAGAGCACTGAAGCTTTCTTT | CASSRESTEAFF